This record looks at one TCR beta chain sequence and its context. Its target is unknown. These data come from a study of response to subunit inactivated influenza vaccine. Broader study findings: Each seasonal influenza vaccination recruits few new T cells, the authors suggested.

Per germline, CDR1 SGHTA and CDR2 FQGNSA. V was clipped by 1 base and J by 5 bases, with 14 bases between them. CDR3 length: 15 residues. TCRdb analysed the RT-PCR reads with MiXCR anew, one entry per CDR3 protein. Counted here are roughly 460,000 distinct CDR3 sequences, roughly 9.7% occurring once; the ten biggest clones make up approximately 12%. Sequenced here: PBMCs from blood, sampled roughly 45 days after vaccination. The clonotype originates from a man aged 45-65 years who received an inactivated influenza vaccine. J is TRBJ1-1 and V is TRBV7-2; tentatively, D is TRBD1 (6 bases). CDR3 nucleotide sequence: TGTGCCAGCAGCTTAGTTTCAGGGGAGTTAACTGAAGCTTTCTTT. This encodes CASSLVSGELTEAFF. Variable domain in full (rest from reference TRBV7-2 and TRBJ1-1): GAGVSQSPSNKVTEKGKDVELRCDPISGHTALYWYRQSLGQGLEFLIYFQGNSAPDKSGLPSDRFSAERTGGSVSTLTIQRTQQEDSAVYLCASSLVSGELTEAFFGQGTRLTVV.